A single sample is the source of the 10 T cell receptor beta chains below, sequenced in a study of T cells in Graves' hyperthyroidism and ophthalmopathy. Regions amplified from RNA transcripts were the TCR beta CDR3 regions. A first-round RT-PCR of the TCR CDR3 used the HTBI primer set. Each CDR3 protein is one row after TCRdb ran MiXCR on the multiplex PCR reads. The profile covers 390,000 or so distinct CDR3 sequences, with roughly 15% appearing a single time and roughly an eighth taken by the ten largest. Material for sequencing was blood. Receptors were obtained from a man younger than 35 with Graves' ophthalmopathy.

This clonotype was found many times. The chain joins TRBV30 to TRBJ2-7; D could derive from TRBD1 or TRBD2 (5 bases each). This CDR3 spans 13 amino acids. CDR1 and CDR2 (germline): GTSNPN, SVGIG (reference sequence). V lost 2 bases and J lost 5, with 13 bases in between. In DNA form, the CDR3 reads TGTGCCTGGAGTTTGAGAGGGACCCACGAGCAGTACTTC. This sequence encodes CAWSLRGTHEQYF.

This clonotype showed up just a few times. The chain employs TRBV19 and TRBJ1-2; D possibly corresponds to TRBD1 (5 bases). Germline V lookup: CDR1 LNHDA, CDR2 SQIVND (reference sequence). The germline V and J ends were trimmed by 8 bases and 0 bases, with 10 bases remaining between them. This CDR3 is 13 amino acids long. The CDR3 DNA is TGTGCCAGTCTCCCGGGGGCTAACTATGGCTACACCTTC. Its translation is CASLPGANYGYTF.

This clonotype was found a few times. The gene calls are TRBV5-1 and TRBJ2-5; either TRBD1 or TRBD2 may supply D (5 bases each). The V end lost 4 bases, the J end lost 1 base, and 11 bases lay between the germline ends. The CDR3 length is 14 residues. Germline-derived CDR1 and CDR2 are SGHRS and YFSETQ. This chain's CDR3 is CASSPGRAQETQYF. CDR3 coding DNA: TGCGCCAGCAGCCCGGGGCGGGCCCAAGAGACCCAGTACTTC.

This clonotype was recorded many times. The rearrangement links TRBV11-2 to TRBJ2-7; 8 positions agree with TRBD2. The CDR3 consists of 15 residues. V gave up 3 bases and J gave up 2 bases; unmatched junction bases: 6. Germline CDR1 SGHAT, CDR2 FQNNGV. The CDR3 protein is CASSLGLERTYEQYF. In DNA, the CDR3 is TGTGCCAGCAGCTTGGGACTAGAGAGGACCTACGAGCAGTACTTC.

This clonotype has a count of ten or more. The chain links TRBV5-1 to TRBJ2-7, with 7 bases matching TRBD1. The J segment lost 1 base and the V segment lost 0 bases, leaving 4 bases of the junction unmatched. This CDR3 spans 15 amino acids. Germline V CDR1 and CDR2: SGHRS, YFSETQ. Here the CDR3 reads CASSLGWTGSYEQYF. The CDR3, as DNA: TGCGCCAGCAGCTTGGGCTGGACAGGATCCTACGAGCAGTACTTC.

There are many counts of this clonotype. V gene TRBV7-6 combines with J gene TRBJ2-1; 9 nucleotides align to TRBD1. With 1 base clipped from V and 8 bases from J, the junction kept 6 bases outside the gene matches. The germline CDR1 and CDR2 sequences are SGHVS and FNYEAQ. The CDR3 loop spans 15 amino acids. CDR3 region: CASSLGQGGVYEQFF. The CDR3 DNA reads TGTGCCAGCAGCTTAGGACAGGGGGGTGTGTATGAGCAGTTCTTC.

There are many counts of this clonotype. The chain employs TRBV29-1 and TRBJ2-5; D is undetermined. The CDR3 is 11 residues long. The V gene lost 3 bases and the J gene lost 0 bases, with 2 bases spanning the gap. From germline, CDR1 is SQVTM and CDR2 ANQGSEA. The CDR3: CSVDNQETQYF. CDR3 in DNA: TGCAGCGTTGACAACCAAGAGACCCAGTACTTC.

The chain combines TRBV30 with TRBJ1-4, with D perhaps matching TRBD1 (6 bases). Germline values: CDR1 GTSNPN, CDR2 SVGIG (reference sequence). The CDR3 has 15 residues. With 3 bases removed from V and 6 bases from J, the gap between germline ends came to 17 bases. The DNA for the CDR3 is TGTGCCTGGAGGAAACCCGGGGGGGCGTATGAAAAACTGTTTTTT. Its translation: CAWRKPGGAYEKLFF.

The rearrangement links TRBV20-1 to TRBJ2-7, with TRBD2 identical over 14 bases. The trim removed 4 bases at V and 4 bases at J, leaving 9 bases unmatched. Germline CDR1 is DFQATT and CDR2 is SNEGSKA (reference sequence). This CDR3 comprises 16 residues. The CDR3 region has the DNA TGCAGTGCTACCCCGACTAGCGGGAGGGCCAGGTACGAGCAGTACTTC. Amino acids: CSATPTSGRARYEQYF.

V and J are TRBV5-6 and TRBJ2-1; TRBD2 matches at 13 bases. Germline V gives CDR1 SGHDT, CDR2 YYEEEE. Trimming at V came to 1 base and at J to 7 bases, leaving 5 bases not matched to a gene. This CDR3 has 16 amino acids. The DNA for the CDR3 is TGTGCCAGCAGCTTGTGGACTAGCGGGAGAGGGAATGAGCAGTTCTTC. This encodes CASSLWTSGRGNEQFF.